The 17 T cell receptor beta chains presented below share a single source sample, sequenced in a study of T cell repertoires in cytomegalovirus infection. TCRdb fed the reads into MiXCR, producing one record per CDR3 protein. The data hold approximately 120,000 distinct CDR3 sequences, with around 28% observed a single time. These receptors' antigens are unknown. The specimen comprised CD8+ T cells from cultured PBMCs, sampled from culture after CMV antigen stimulation. Receptor source: a human donor in good health (CMV status not recorded). Some clones in this sample may be carry-over from other donors' samples.

This clonotype was observed many times. This sequence joins TRBV28 and TRBJ2-1, with D perhaps given as TRBD1 or TRBD2 (5 bases each). Looked up from germline, CDR1 is MDHEN and CDR2 is SYDVKM. Trimming cost V 6 bases and J 9 bases, with 15 bases left between them. The CDR3 covers 13 residues. The CDR3 coding sequence is TGTGCCAGCAGCCTTGACGGGGACGGTGAGCAGTTCTTC. Translating gives CASSLDGDGEQFF.

In its sample, this clonotype was seen a few times. The gene calls are TRBV7-9 and TRBJ2-7; no reliable D call. Deletions cut 5 bases from V and 2 bases from J, with 10 bases between. Germline CDR1 SEHNR, CDR2 FQNEAQ (reference sequence). This CDR3 comprises 13 residues. The CDR3 sequence: CASSPEVAYEQYF. The CDR3 DNA reads as TGTGCCAGCAGCCCTGAGGTCGCCTACGAGCAGTACTTC.

In its sample, this clonotype was seen a few times. The chain uses TRBV4-1 and TRBJ2-7, with a weak D call TRBD1 (5 bases). This CDR3 has 14 amino acids. The germline V gene has CDR1 MGHRA and CDR2 YSYEKL. V lost 0 bases and J lost 3, with 9 bases in between. CDR3 coding DNA: TGCGCCAGCAGCCAAGACCGCAGGGTCTACGAGCAGTACTTC. Translating gives CASSQDRRVYEQYF.

This clonotype was seen a handful of times. J is TRBJ1-6 and V is TRBV27; 8 positions agree with TRBD1. Trimming at V came to 4 bases and at J to 7 bases, leaving 3 bases not matched to a gene. This CDR3 has 14 amino acids. The germline V gene has CDR1 MNHEY and CDR2 SMNVEV (reference sequence). The CDR3 DNA follows: TGTGCCAGCAGTTACAGGGGGACGAATTCACCCCTCCACTTT. Its translation is CASSYRGTNSPLHF.

The chain has TRBV25-1 and TRBJ1-1; D remains unclear. Germline CDR1 MGHDK, CDR2 SYGVNS. This CDR3 has 14 residues. Trimming shortened V by 2 bases and J by 4 bases, and 11 bases separated the two germline ends. CDR3 region: CASSELHSGTEAFF. The DNA for the CDR3 is TGTGCCAGCAGTGAACTTCACAGTGGCACTGAAGCTTTCTTT.

The chain couples TRBV5-1 to TRBJ2-1; TRBD1 aligns across 12 bases. J lost 6 bases, V lost 3 bases, and 7 bases had no gene match. CDR1 and CDR2 from the germline V gene are SGHRS and YFSETQ. The length of the CDR3 is 16 residues. The CDR3 coding sequence is TGCGCCAGCAGCTCGAAGGGACAGGGGGCAAGCAATGAGCAGTTCTTC. Its protein product is CASSSKGQGASNEQFF.

V and J are TRBV24-1 and TRBJ2-7; D unclear. From germline, CDR1 is KGHDR and CDR2 SFDVKD. The CDR3 is made up of 13 amino acids. Trimming shortened V by 3 bases and J by 0 bases, and 5 bases separated the two germline ends. CDR3 sequence (DNA): TGTGCCACCAGTGATACAATCTCCTACGAGCAGTACTTC. It yields the protein CATSDTISYEQYF.

This clonotype has just a few counts. Written as DNA, the CDR3 is TGTGCCAGCAGCCCCCAGGACAGGGTGTCCGAGAGGCCCCAGCATTTT. This translates into CASSPQDRVSERPQHF. The rearrangement links TRBV7-2 to TRBJ1-5, with 8 bases aligning to TRBD1. The CDR3 sequence is 16 residues long. The ends lost 5 bases at V and 9 bases at J; junction bases unmatched: 15. Germline CDR1 reads SGHTA; CDR2 reads FQGNSA.

This clonotype was detected many times. The chain employs TRBV12-3 or TRBV12-4 and TRBJ1-6; D is uncertain. The CDR3 spans 11 residues. V was pared by 3 bases and J by 9 bases, with 3 bases between. The CDR3 sequence: CASSFGSPLHF. The CDR3 DNA reads as TGTGCCAGCAGTTTTGGTTCACCCCTCCACTTT.

The rearrangement joins TRBV6-1 to TRBJ2-7, with 9 positions matching TRBD1. Germline V gene data show CDR1 as MNHNS and CDR2 as SASEGT. The CDR3 consists of 15 residues. V was pared by 2 bases and J by 5 bases, with 7 bases of the junction left unmatched. CDR3 region: CASSERGTGSHEQYF. The CDR3 bases are TGTGCCAGCAGTGAAAGGGGGACAGGGAGCCACGAGCAGTACTTC.

Only a few counts were recorded for this clonotype. This chain links TRBV15 with TRBJ2-1; either TRBD1 or TRBD2 may fit D (7 bases each). Germline CDR1 and CDR2: LNHNV and YYDKDF (reference sequence). Between the trimmed V and J ends, which lost 5 bases and 8 bases, there was a span of 16 bases. This CDR3 is 14 amino acids long. The CDR3: CATSGTPGGDEQFF. Here the CDR3 DNA reads TGTGCCACCAGCGGAACCCCAGGGGGGGATGAGCAGTTCTTC.

This clonotype turned up a few times. The gene calls are TRBV20-1 and TRBJ1-6; a possible D gene is TRBD1 (6 bases). The length of the CDR3 is 15 residues. V shed 0 bases and J shed 7 bases, with 13 bases lying between them. Germline CDR1 reads DFQATT; CDR2 reads SNEGSKA (reference sequence). The chain's CDR3 is CSARDTGMRNSPLHF. DNA for the CDR3: TGCAGTGCTAGAGATACAGGGATGAGGAATTCACCCCTCCACTTT.

This clonotype appeared a few times. V usage is TRBV19 and J usage is TRBJ1-1; 8 bases agree with TRBD1. Germline V gene sequence: CDR1 LNHDA, CDR2 SQIVND (reference sequence). This CDR3 is built from 14 residues. Trimming took 6 bases from V and 4 from J; bases not matched to a gene: 7. The CDR3 loop is CASSLDRGATEAFF. The CDR3 nucleotides read TGTGCCAGTAGCCTCGACAGGGGAGCCACTGAAGCTTTCTTT. Full variable domain (remainder filled in from reference TRBV19 and TRBJ1-1): DGGITQSPKYLFRKEGQNVTLSCEQNLNHDAMYWYRQDPGQGLRLIYYSQIVNDFQKGDIAEGYSVSREKKESFPLTVTSAQKNPTAFYLCASSLDRGATEAFFGQGTRLTVV.

The chain combines TRBV5-4 with TRBJ2-1; 8 bases line up with TRBD1. Losses at the gene ends were 4 bases for V and 1 base for J; bases not matched to a gene: 7. CDR1 is SGHNT and CDR2 is YYREEE in the germline V gene (reference sequence). CDR3 length: 16 residues. The DNA of the CDR3 is TGTGCCAGCAGCCCGTACAGGGGGGAGTCCTACAATGAGCAGTTCTTC. Its protein is CASSPYRGESYNEQFF.

This clonotype has more than one count but fewer than ten. The chain is built from TRBV11-2 and TRBJ1-1, with D unresolved. The length of the CDR3 is 10 residues. Germline V gene lookup returns CDR1 SGHAT and CDR2 FQNNGV. V lost 8 bases to trimming and J lost 4 bases, with 5 bases between them. The CDR3 reads CASSFTEAFF. The CDR3 DNA follows: TGTGCCAGCTCTTTCACTGAAGCTTTCTTT.

This clonotype was recorded a few times. CDR3 loop: CASSDMEGLSYEQYF. The CDR3 nucleotides are TGTGCCAGCAGTGACATGGAGGGCCTCTCCTACGAGCAGTACTTC. The chain has TRBV6-1 and TRBJ2-7, with D possibly being TRBD2 (6 bases). Germline V gene sequence: CDR1 MNHNS, CDR2 SASEGT. Trimming shortened V by 3 bases and J by 0 bases, and 12 bases separated the two germline ends. This CDR3 has 15 amino acids.

This clonotype was counted between two and nine times. The gene calls are TRBV5-1 and TRBJ1-1, with D perhaps matching TRBD1 (6 bases). This CDR3 contains 13 residues. Looked up from germline, CDR1 is SGHRS and CDR2 is YFSETQ. V was trimmed by 3 bases and J by 3 bases, leaving 9 bases between them. The CDR3 nucleotides read TGCGCCAGCAGCTGGACAGTGGACACTGAAGCTTTCTTT. The encoded protein is CASSWTVDTEAFF.